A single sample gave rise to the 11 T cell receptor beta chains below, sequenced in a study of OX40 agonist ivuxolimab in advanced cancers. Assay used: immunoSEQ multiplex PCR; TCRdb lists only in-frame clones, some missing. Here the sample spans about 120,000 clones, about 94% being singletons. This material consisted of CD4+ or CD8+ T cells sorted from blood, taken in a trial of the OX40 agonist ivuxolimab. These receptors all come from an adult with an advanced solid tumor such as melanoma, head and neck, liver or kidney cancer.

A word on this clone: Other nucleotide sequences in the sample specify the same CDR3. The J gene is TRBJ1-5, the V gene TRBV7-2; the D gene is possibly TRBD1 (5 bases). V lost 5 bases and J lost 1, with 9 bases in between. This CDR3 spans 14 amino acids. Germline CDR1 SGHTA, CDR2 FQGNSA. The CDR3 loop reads CASSHRDSNQPQHF. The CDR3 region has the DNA TGTGCCAGCAGCCACCGGGACAGCAATCAGCCCCAGCATTTT.

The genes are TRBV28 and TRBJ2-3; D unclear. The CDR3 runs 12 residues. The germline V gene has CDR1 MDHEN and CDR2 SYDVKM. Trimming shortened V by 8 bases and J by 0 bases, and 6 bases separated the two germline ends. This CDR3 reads CASSTSTDTQYF. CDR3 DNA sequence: TGTGCCAGCTCTACTAGCACAGATACGCAGTATTTT.

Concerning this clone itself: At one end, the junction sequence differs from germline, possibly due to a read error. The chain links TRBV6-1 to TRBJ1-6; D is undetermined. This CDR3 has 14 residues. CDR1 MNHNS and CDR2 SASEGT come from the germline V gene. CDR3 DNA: TGTGCTAGCAGTCGGGACTCCTATAATTCACCCCTCCACTTT. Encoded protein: CASSRDSYNSPLHF.

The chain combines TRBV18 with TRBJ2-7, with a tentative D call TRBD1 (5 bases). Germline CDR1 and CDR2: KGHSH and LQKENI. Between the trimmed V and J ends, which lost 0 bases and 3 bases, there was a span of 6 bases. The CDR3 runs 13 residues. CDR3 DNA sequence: TGTGCCAGCTCACCACCTGACAGCTACGAGCAGTACTTC. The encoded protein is CASSPPDSYEQYF. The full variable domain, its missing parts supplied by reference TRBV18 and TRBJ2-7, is NAGVMQNPRHLVRRRGQEARLRCSPMKGHSHVYWYRQLPEEGLKFMVYLQKENIIDESGMPKERFSAEFPKEGPSILRIQQVVRGDSAAYFCASSPPDSYEQYFGPGTRLTVT.

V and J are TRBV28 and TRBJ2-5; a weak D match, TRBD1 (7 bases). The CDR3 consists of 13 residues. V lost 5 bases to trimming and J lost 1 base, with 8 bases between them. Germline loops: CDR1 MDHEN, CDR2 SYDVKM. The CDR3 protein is CASSQGGQETQYF. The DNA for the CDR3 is TGTGCCAGCAGTCAGGGGGGCCAAGAGACCCAGTACTTC.

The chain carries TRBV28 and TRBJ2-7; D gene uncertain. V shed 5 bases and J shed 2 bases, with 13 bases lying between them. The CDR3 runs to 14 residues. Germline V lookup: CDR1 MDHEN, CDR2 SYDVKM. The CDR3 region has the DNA TGTGCCAGCAGTCCACCGACGAGACCCTACGAGCAGTACTTC. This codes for CASSPPTRPYEQYF.

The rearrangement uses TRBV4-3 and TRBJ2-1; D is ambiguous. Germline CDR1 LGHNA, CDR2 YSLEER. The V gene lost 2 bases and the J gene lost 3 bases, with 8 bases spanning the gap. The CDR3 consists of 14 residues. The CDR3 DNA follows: TGCGCCAGCAGCCAACAGACTGTCTACAATGAGCAGTTCTTC. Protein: CASSQQTVYNEQFF.

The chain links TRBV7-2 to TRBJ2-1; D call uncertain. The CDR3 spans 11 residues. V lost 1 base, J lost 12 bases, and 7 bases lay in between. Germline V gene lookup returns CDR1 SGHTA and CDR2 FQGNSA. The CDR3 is CASSLGRVQFF. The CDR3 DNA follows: TGTGCCAGCAGCTTAGGAAGAGTGCAGTTCTTC.

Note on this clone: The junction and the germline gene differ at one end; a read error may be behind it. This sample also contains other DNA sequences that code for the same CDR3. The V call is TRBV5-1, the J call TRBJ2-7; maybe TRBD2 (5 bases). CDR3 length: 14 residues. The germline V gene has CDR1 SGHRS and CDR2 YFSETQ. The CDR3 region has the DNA TGCGCCAGCAGCTTGGGAGGGCTCTCCCACGAACAGTACTTC. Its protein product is CASSLGGLSHEQYF.

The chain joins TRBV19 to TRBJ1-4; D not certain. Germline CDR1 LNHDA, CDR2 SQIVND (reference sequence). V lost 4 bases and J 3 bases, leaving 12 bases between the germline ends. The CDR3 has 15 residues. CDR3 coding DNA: TGTGCCAGTAGTAAGGTGGCCGTATCTAATGAAAAACTGTTTTTT. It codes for CASSKVAVSNEKLFF.

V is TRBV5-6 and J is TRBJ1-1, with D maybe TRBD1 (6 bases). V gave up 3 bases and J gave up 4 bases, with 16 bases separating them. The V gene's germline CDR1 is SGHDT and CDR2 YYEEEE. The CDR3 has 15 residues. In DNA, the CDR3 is TGTGCCAGCAGCTCGCAACCCGACAGGAGCACTGAAGCTTTCTTT. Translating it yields CASSSQPDRSTEAFF.